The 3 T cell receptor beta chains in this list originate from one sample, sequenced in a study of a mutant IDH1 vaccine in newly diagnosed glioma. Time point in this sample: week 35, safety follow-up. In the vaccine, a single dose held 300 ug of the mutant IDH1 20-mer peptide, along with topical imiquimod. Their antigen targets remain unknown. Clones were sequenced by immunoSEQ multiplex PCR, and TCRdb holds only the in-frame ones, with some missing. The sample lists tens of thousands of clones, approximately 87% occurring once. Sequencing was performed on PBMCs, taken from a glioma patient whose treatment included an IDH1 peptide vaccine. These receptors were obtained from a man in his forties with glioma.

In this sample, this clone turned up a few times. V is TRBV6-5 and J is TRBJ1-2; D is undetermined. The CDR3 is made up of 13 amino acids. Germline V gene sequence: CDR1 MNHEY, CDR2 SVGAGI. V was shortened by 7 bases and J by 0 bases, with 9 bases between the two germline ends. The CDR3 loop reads CASTPKPNYGYTF. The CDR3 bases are TGTGCCAGCACTCCAAAACCTAACTATGGCTACACCTTC.

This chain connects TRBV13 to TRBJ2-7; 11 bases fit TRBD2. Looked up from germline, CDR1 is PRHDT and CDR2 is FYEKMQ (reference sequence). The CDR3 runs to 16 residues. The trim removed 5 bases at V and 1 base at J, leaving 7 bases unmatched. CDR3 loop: CASSRGGLAVSYEQYF. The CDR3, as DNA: TGTGCCAGCAGCCGTGGGGGACTAGCGGTTTCCTACGAGCAGTACTTC.

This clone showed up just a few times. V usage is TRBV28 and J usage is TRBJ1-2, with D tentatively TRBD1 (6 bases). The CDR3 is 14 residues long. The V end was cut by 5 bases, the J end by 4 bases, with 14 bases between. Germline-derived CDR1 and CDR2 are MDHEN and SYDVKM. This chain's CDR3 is CASSRGDIIYGYTF. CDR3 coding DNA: TGTGCCAGCAGTAGGGGGGACATAATCTATGGCTACACCTTC.